Below are 8 T cell receptor beta chains sequenced from a single sample in a study of blood T cell repertoires in COVID-19. Assay used: immunoSEQ multiplex PCR; TCRdb lists only in-frame clones, some missing. This table has approximately 45,000 clones, about 85% appearing once. Sequenced: peripheral blood. The receptors here all came from a human donor in a cohort sampled during active COVID-19.

The gene calls are TRBV5-1 and TRBJ2-1; D is undetermined. V lost 0 bases and J lost 0, with 7 bases in between. CDR3 size: 15 residues. CDR1 and CDR2 from the germline V gene are SGHRS and YFSETQ. CDR3 amino acids: CASSLEVSSYNEQFF. CDR3 coding DNA: TGCGCCAGCAGCTTGGAAGTTAGCTCCTACAATGAGCAGTTCTTC.

Only a few counts were recorded for this clone. The V gene is TRBV11-3, the J gene TRBJ2-7; maybe TRBD1 (6 bases). Trimming removed 5 bases from V and 6 bases from J, with 14 bases in between. Germline-derived CDR1 and CDR2 are SGHNT and YENEEA. The CDR3 has 13 residues. The DNA of the CDR3 is TGTGCCAGCAGCCCAGACAGGCTCGTCGAGCAGTACTTC. Its protein is CASSPDRLVEQYF. The full variable domain, with the rest looked up from reference TRBV11-3 and TRBJ2-7, is EAGVVQSPRYKIIEKKQPVAFWCNPISGHNTLYWYLQNLGQGPELLIRYENEEAVDDSQLPKDRFSAERLKGVDSTLKIQPAELGDSAVYLCASSPDRLVEQYFGPGTRLTVT.

This sequence joins TRBV6-1 and TRBJ2-7; D is unclear. CDR3 size: 14 residues. V was cut by 3 bases and J by 2 bases, with 11 bases left in between. Germline CDR1 is MNHNS and CDR2 is SASEGT. The CDR3 bases are TGTGCCAGCAGTGACCACAGCCGAGCCTACGAGCAGTACTTC. This encodes CASSDHSRAYEQYF.

This chain links TRBV21-1 with TRBJ1-4; TRBD1 is taken as the D call from the table, unchecked against the DNA. TRBV21-1 is termed a pseudogene. CDR3 size: 17 residues. As DNA, the CDR3 is TGTGCCAGCAGCAGAGACACAGGGGGGTTCCCCCCCGAAAAACTGTTTTTT. Translation: CASSRDTGGFPPEKLFF.

The CDR3 DNA sequence: TGTGCCAGCTCACCAGACCGGACAGGCTATGGCTACACCTTC. It encodes CASSPDRTGYGYTF. The chain joins TRBV18 to TRBJ1-2; 7 positions match TRBD1. This CDR3 has 14 amino acids. The J segment lost 4 bases and the V segment lost 2 bases, leaving 4 bases of the junction unmatched. Germline V gene data show CDR1 as KGHSH and CDR2 as LQKENI.

This rearrangement joins TRBV19 to TRBJ1-1; possibly TRBD1 for D (6 bases). Deletions cut 5 bases from V and 0 bases from J, with 19 bases between. CDR3 length equals 17 residues. Per germline, CDR1 LNHDA and CDR2 SQIVND (reference sequence). CDR3 in amino acids: CASSSLTGRGVNTEAFF. CDR3 nucleotide sequence: TGTGCCAGTAGTTCACTAACAGGGAGGGGCGTGAACACTGAAGCTTTCTTT.

The V gene is TRBV4-2, the J gene TRBJ1-1; 7 bases agree with TRBD1. This CDR3 has 16 residues. The germline V gene has CDR1 LGHNA and CDR2 YNFKEQ. After removal of 2 bases from V and 0 bases from J, the junction contained 6 bases not matched to a gene. CDR3 sequence reads: CASSQPGQLLNTEAFF. The CDR3 coding sequence is TGTGCCAGCAGCCAACCGGGACAGCTTTTGAACACTGAAGCTTTCTTT.

The chain uses TRBV2 and TRBJ2-1; D remains ambiguous. The CDR3 is made up of 13 amino acids. Germline CDR1 SNHLY, CDR2 FYNNEI. Deletions cut 2 bases from V and 3 bases from J, with 5 bases between. The CDR3 sequence is CASSERYYNEQFF. The CDR3 DNA sequence: TGTGCCAGCAGTGAACGGTACTACAATGAGCAGTTCTTC.